The clone carrying this TCR beta chain was seen many times. Its antigen is still unknown. Trimming took off 3 bases at V and 4 bases at J, with 17 bases between the two ends. The CDR3 is 16 amino acids. With RNA at 10%, 30% or 50%, naive CD8 libraries came from roughly 20,000 to 1,000,000 sorted cells. This sample is part of a study of molecular identifiers for immune sequencing clone quantification. In the study overall: The replicates split RNA from roughly 20,000 or 100,000 naive CD8 cells five ways and sequenced four.

Overall study results and limits: Beyond 20 RNA copies, clones held over 98% of effector molecules, compared with under 1% in naive cells.

In preparing bulk TCR libraries, previously described methods and listed TCR primers were used. A single record per CDR3 protein comes from TCRdb applying MiXCR to the PCR reads. Of nearly 650,000 distinct CDR3 sequences in the sample, about 25% were seen once. The specimen sequenced was naive CD8+ T cells from blood, with Jurkat cell RNA spiked in. Subset defined: FACS-sorted CD8+CD4-CCR7+CD45RA+ naive T cells. The V gene is TRBV12-3 or TRBV12-4, the J gene TRBJ2-3; D tentatively reads TRBD1 or TRBD2 (5 bases each). The clonotype was recovered from a human donor in good health. Some libraries in this study had Jurkat cell RNA spiked in. In DNA form, the CDR3 reads TGTGCCAGCAGTTTTGTTGGCCCGAGGGGCCCAGATACGCAGTATTTT. Translating it yields CASSFVGPRGPDTQYF.